These 17 T cell receptor beta chains came from one sample sequenced in a study of T-cell reconstitution after alpha-beta-depleted transplantation in children. Unique molecular identifiers were built into the TCRbeta library. TCRdb processed the PCR reads anew with MiXCR; each CDR3 protein has one entry. The sample contains nearly 350,000 distinct CDR3 sequences, about a sixth of which appear only once. The sequencing used PBMCs, mostly from graft donor cells, collected 360 days after TCRalphabeta/CD19-depleted stem cell transplant. The receptors come from a male patient under 10 years old who had a stem cell transplant for acute lymphoblastic leukemia, so the T cells may come from the graft donor.

This clonotype has at least ten counts. The chain joins TRBV4-1 to TRBJ2-2, with 12 bases lining up with TRBD2. Germline lookup yields CDR1 MGHRA and CDR2 YSYEKL. The J segment lost 1 base and the V segment lost 4 bases, leaving 4 bases of the junction unmatched. The CDR3 contains 17 residues. Here the CDR3 reads CASSLKTSGRNTGELFF. Here the CDR3 DNA reads TGCGCCAGCAGCCTCAAGACTAGCGGGAGGAACACCGGGGAGCTGTTTTTT.

This clonotype was seen only a few times. The rearrangement links TRBV20-1 to TRBJ2-1, with TRBD2 as a possible D gene (5 bases). The CDR3 extends over 14 amino acids. Germline V gene sequence: CDR1 DFQATT, CDR2 SNEGSKA (reference sequence). V lost 3 bases to trimming and J lost 0 bases, with 9 bases between them. CDR3 in DNA: TGCAGTGCTAGTTGGAGGAACTCCTACAATGAGCAGTTCTTC. Translated, it gives CSASWRNSYNEQFF.

The chain couples TRBV20-1 to TRBJ2-3; 7 bases match TRBD1. CDR3 size: 15 residues. Trimming removed 0 bases from V and 3 bases from J; junction bases left unmatched: 6. Germline-derived CDR1 and CDR2 are DFQATT and SNEGSKA (reference sequence). The CDR3 loop is CSARDTGTATDTQYF. The CDR3 DNA follows: TGCAGTGCTAGAGATACCGGGACAGCGACAGATACGCAGTATTTT.

This clonotype was counted many times. The genes are TRBV12-3 or TRBV12-4 and TRBJ1-1; 8 positions match TRBD1. Unmatched junction bases numbered 10, after V lost 0 bases and J lost 4 bases. The CDR3 sequence is 17 residues long. The CDR3 sequence: CASSLAYTGTGGTEAFF. The CDR3 DNA follows: TGTGCCAGCAGTTTAGCTTACACCGGGACAGGAGGCACTGAAGCTTTCTTT.

This clonotype was counted between two and nine times. The chain uses TRBV3-1 and TRBJ2-3; D call uncertain. Between the trimmed V and J ends, which lost 4 bases and 5 bases, there was a span of 13 bases. This CDR3 contains 14 residues. Germline lookup yields CDR1 LGHDT and CDR2 YNNKEL (reference sequence). CDR3 bases: TGTGCCAGCAGCCTCCGTTCGGGCGGAGATACGCAGTATTTT. This sequence encodes CASSLRSGGDTQYF.

This clonotype was observed a handful of times. This sequence joins TRBV19 and TRBJ2-6, with a possible D match to TRBD1 (6 bases). Trimming stripped 6 bases from V and 0 bases from J, with 18 bases between. Germline CDR1 and CDR2: LNHDA and SQIVND (reference sequence). The CDR3 consists of 18 residues. CDR3 region: CASSETGLSDSGANVLTF. CDR3 bases: TGTGCCAGTAGCGAGACAGGCTTAAGCGACTCTGGGGCCAACGTCCTGACTTTC.

The chain has TRBV9 and TRBJ1-5; D possibly corresponds to TRBD1 (6 bases). CDR3 size: 15 residues. Per germline, CDR1 SGDLS and CDR2 YYNGEE. Trimming took off 0 bases at V and 7 bases at J, with 14 bases between the two ends. The CDR3 DNA is TGTGCCAGCAGCGTAGAAGGGAAGGGGGGACAGCCCCAGCATTTT. This translates into CASSVEGKGGQPQHF.

The CDR3 loop is CASSRSAGTALRMNTEAFF. DNA of the CDR3: TGCGCCAGCAGCCGCAGCGCCGGGACAGCGCTAAGAATGAACACTGAAGCTTTCTTT. This chain uses TRBV4-3 with TRBJ1-1; TRBD1 agrees at 7 bases. Germline-derived CDR1 and CDR2 are LGHNA and YSLEER. The CDR3 has 19 amino acids. With V trimmed by 4 bases and J by 0 bases, 17 bases remained unmatched.

There are many counts of this clonotype. The chain is built from TRBV10-3 and TRBJ2-3; D may correspond to TRBD1 or TRBD2 (5 bases each). Per germline, CDR1 ENHRY and CDR2 SYGVKD. With 4 bases removed from V and 2 bases from J, the gap between germline ends came to 22 bases. The CDR3 has 18 residues. The CDR3 DNA reads TGTGCCATCAGTGGCCCCCGGGACCCTAAATCCCTCACAGATACGCAGTATTTT. This translates into CAISGPRDPKSLTDTQYF.

The rearrangement links TRBV29-1 to TRBJ2-7, with 7 bases aligning to TRBD1. This CDR3 has 17 amino acids. V shed 6 bases, J shed 4 bases, and the junction held 21 bases outside the gene matches. Germline CDR1 reads SQVTM; CDR2 reads ANQGSEA. This chain's CDR3 is CSVKGQNRDTGSYEQYF. In DNA form, the CDR3 reads TGCAGCGTGAAGGGACAGAATCGAGATACGGGGAGTTACGAGCAGTACTTC.

V is TRBV3-1 and J is TRBJ1-6; the D is unclear. Trimming left V 0 bases short and J 7 bases short, with 13 bases between. Germline loops: CDR1 LGHDT, CDR2 YNNKEL (reference sequence). The CDR3 is made up of 16 amino acids. The CDR3 DNA sequence: TGTGCCAGCAGCCAAGATCTAAGCTGGAAAAATTCACCCCTCCACTTT. Amino acids: CASSQDLSWKNSPLHF.

The J gene is TRBJ2-1, the V gene TRBV15; D is undetermined. Germline CDR1 and CDR2: LNHNV and YYDKDF (reference sequence). This CDR3 has 12 residues. Trimming pared 5 bases from V and 7 bases from J, leaving 9 bases between. The CDR3 here is CATSHGPNEQFF. Here the CDR3 DNA reads TGTGCCACCAGCCACGGGCCTAATGAGCAGTTCTTC.

This clonotype was counted only a few times. The rearrangement links TRBV6-2 or TRBV6-3 to TRBJ2-3, with D uncertain. With 0 bases removed from V and 8 bases from J, the gap between germline ends came to 12 bases. Germline V CDR1 and CDR2: MNHEY, SVGEGT. The CDR3 extends over 14 amino acids. The CDR3 nucleotides read TGTGCCAGCAGTTACTCTCGTTCACTCGGTACGCAGTATTTT. Translated: CASSYSRSLGTQYF.

Written as DNA, the CDR3 is TGTGCCTTCCGAAAAGACAGGGGAGATCAGCCCCAGCATTTT. It encodes CAFRKDRGDQPQHF. The chain couples TRBV30 to TRBJ1-5; 8 bases line up with TRBD1. Germline V gives CDR1 GTSNPN, CDR2 SVGIG (reference sequence). The CDR3 has 14 residues. V lost 7 bases to trimming and J lost 5 bases; unmatched junction nucleotides: 10. Full variable domain (remainder filled in from reference TRBV30 and TRBJ1-5): SQTIHQWPATLVQPVGSPLSLECTVEGTSNPNLYWYRQAAGRGLQLLFYSVGIGQISSEVPQNLSASRPQDRQFILSSKKLLLSDSGFYLCAFRKDRGDQPQHFGDGTRLSIL.

This clonotype was counted only a few times. The chain joins TRBV28 to TRBJ2-7, with 7 bases matching TRBD2. The CDR3 is made up of 15 amino acids. Looked up from germline, CDR1 is MDHEN and CDR2 is SYDVKM. J was trimmed by 0 bases and V by 5 bases; bases with no gene match: 7. CDR3 in amino acids: CASSPLTSDSYEQYF. CDR3 nucleotide sequence: TGTGCCAGCAGTCCTCTCACTAGCGACTCCTACGAGCAGTACTTC.

The chain combines TRBV5-4 with TRBJ2-1; D is unresolved. This CDR3 is 14 amino acids long. Germline V gene data show CDR1 as SGHNT and CDR2 as YYREEE (reference sequence). V was trimmed by 2 bases and J by 2 bases, leaving 8 bases between them. This CDR3 is CASSLIAAYNEQFF. For the CDR3, the DNA is TGTGCCAGCAGCTTAATCGCTGCCTACAATGAGCAGTTCTTC.

The chain combines TRBV15 with TRBJ2-2; possibly TRBD1 for D (5 bases). Per germline, CDR1 LNHNV and CDR2 YYDKDF (reference sequence). V lost 0 bases, J lost 7 bases, and 6 bases lay in between. The CDR3 consists of 13 residues. As DNA, the CDR3 is TGTGCCACCAGCAGAGACAGGGTCGGGGAGCTGTTTTTT. This sequence encodes CATSRDRVGELFF.